Below, one T cell receptor beta chain is given with its context. Its target is not known. The sample originates from a study of beta chain features in type 1 diabetes. Study outcomes and limitations: When Type 1 diabetes patients were examined, their TCRB CDR3s proved moderately but significantly shorter in all four CD4+ subsets.

The germline CDR1 and CDR2 sequences are GTSNPN and SVGIG (reference sequence). The germline V and J ends were trimmed by 0 bases and 2 bases, with 14 bases remaining between them. This CDR3 has 15 amino acids. Expressed TCRB transcripts were sequenced because the isolated RNA had all been reverse transcribed beforehand. Assay: immunoSEQ multiplex PCR; the TCRdb copy retains only in-frame clones and omits some. This sample has 45,000 to 65,000 clones, with 40% to 65% found just once. The clonotype comes from a woman in her 40s with type 1 diabetes. The sequenced material came from Tregs from blood. The genes are TRBV30 and TRBJ2-7; D is perhaps TRBD2 (5 bases). The CDR3 is CAWSVTPGVAYEQYF. DNA of the CDR3: TGTGCCTGGAGTGTAACCCCCGGGGTAGCCTACGAGCAGTACTTC. Combining the CDR3 with reference TRBV30 and TRBJ2-7 gives the whole variable domain SQTIHQWPATLVQPVGSPLSLECTVEGTSNPNLYWYRQAAGRGLQLLFYSVGIGQISSEVPQNLSASRPQDRQFILSSKKLLLSDSGFYLCAWSVTPGVAYEQYFGPGTRLTVT.